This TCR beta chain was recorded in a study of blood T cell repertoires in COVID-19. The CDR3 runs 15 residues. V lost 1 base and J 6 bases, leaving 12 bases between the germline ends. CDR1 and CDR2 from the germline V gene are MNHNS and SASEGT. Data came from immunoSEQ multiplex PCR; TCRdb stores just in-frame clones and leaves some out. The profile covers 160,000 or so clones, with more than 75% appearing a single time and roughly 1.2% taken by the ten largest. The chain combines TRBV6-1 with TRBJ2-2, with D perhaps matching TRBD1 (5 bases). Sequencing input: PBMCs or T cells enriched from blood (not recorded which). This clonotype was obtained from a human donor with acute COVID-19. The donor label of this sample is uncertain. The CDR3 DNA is TGTGCCAGCAGTGAAGAGGGGCTTGGATCCGGGGAGCTGTTTTTT. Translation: CASSEEGLGSGELFF.